This is a list of T cell receptor beta chains from one sample in a study of T cells of healthy individuals. Using its own MiXCR run on the 5' RACE reads, TCRdb lists one record per CDR3 protein. The table has around 100,000 distinct CDR3 sequences, about 16% seen once. The source of these receptors is a human donor in good health. Both conserved end residues are part of each CDR3. A D gene is named only where the DNA matches it firmly. Size is stated for part of the rows, as once, few or many counts, or as a class when the clone is expanded.

J gene: TRBJ1-2; V gene: TRBV7-2; D gene: .; clone size: few; CDR3 DNA: TGTGCCAGCAGCCCAGAGAGAGCTAACTATGGCTACACCTTC; CDR3 protein: CASSPERANYGYTF
J gene: TRBJ2-1; V gene: TRBV18; D gene: .; clone size: once; CDR3 DNA: TGTGCCAGCTCACCACACCCTTGGACGGCGAGCGGTGAGCAGTTCTTC; CDR3 protein: CASSPHPWTASGEQFF
J gene: TRBJ2-1; V gene: TRBV12-3/TRBV12-4; D gene: .; clone size: .; CDR3 DNA: TGTGCCAGCAGGATCCGGGGAAATCTCGGGAATGAGCAGTTCTTC; CDR3 protein: CASRIRGNLGNEQFF
J gene: TRBJ2-3; V gene: TRBV4-1; D gene: TRBD2; clone size: .; CDR3 DNA: TGCGCCAGCAGCCCCCTTCAAACTAGCGGGAGCACAGATACGCAGTATTTT; CDR3 protein: CASSPLQTSGSTDTQYF
J gene: TRBJ2-7; V gene: TRBV12-3/TRBV12-4; D gene: .; clone size: many; CDR3 DNA: TGTGCCAGCAGTTGGAGTGCAGCCTACGAGCAGTACTTC; CDR3 protein: CASSWSAAYEQYF
J gene: TRBJ1-2; V gene: TRBV3-1; D gene: TRBD1; clone size: many; CDR3 DNA: TGTGCCAGCAGCCAAGACGACAGCAGGGGGAATGGCTACACCTTC; CDR3 protein: CASSQDDSRGNGYTF
J gene: TRBJ2-7; V gene: TRBV29-1; D gene: .; clone size: few; CDR3 DNA: TGCAGCGTTGAGGGCAGGGACTCCTACGAGCAGTACTTC; CDR3 protein: CSVEGRDSYEQYF
J gene: TRBJ2-1; V gene: TRBV6-2/TRBV6-3; D gene: .; clone size: .; CDR3 DNA: TGTGCCAGCACTTCTCGCGGCAATGAGCAGTTCTTC; CDR3 protein: CASTSRGNEQFF
J gene: TRBJ2-7; V gene: TRBV7-6; D gene: .; clone size: .; CDR3 DNA: TGTGCCAGCAGCTTAGCTGGACCCTCCTACGAGCAGTACTTC; CDR3 protein: CASSLAGPSYEQYF
J gene: TRBJ2-7; V gene: TRBV19; D gene: TRBD2; clone size: .; CDR3 DNA: TGTGCCAGTAGTAGCGAGACTAGCGGGAGGGACTACGAGCAGTACTTC; CDR3 protein: CASSSETSGRDYEQYF
J gene: TRBJ2-2; V gene: TRBV15; D gene: .; clone size: many; CDR3 DNA: TGTGCCACCAGGGGAGCGGCGAACACCGGGGAGCTGTTTTTT; CDR3 protein: CATRGAANTGELFF
J gene: TRBJ1-1; V gene: TRBV12-3/TRBV12-4; D gene: .; clone size: .; CDR3 DNA: TGTGCCAGCAGTTTAGTTTTCCCGGGACGCGAAGCTTTCTTT; CDR3 protein: CASSLVFPGREAFF
J gene: TRBJ2-7; V gene: TRBV7-2; D gene: TRBD2; clone size: .; CDR3 DNA: TGTGCCAGCAGCTTGGGACTAGCGCACGAGCAGTACTTC; CDR3 protein: CASSLGLAHEQYF
J gene: TRBJ2-4; V gene: TRBV6-5; D gene: .; clone size: .; CDR3 DNA: TGTGCCAGCAGTAGAACAGGCGCCAAAAACATTCAGTACTTC; CDR3 protein: CASSRTGAKNIQYF
J gene: TRBJ2-1; V gene: TRBV7-9; D gene: .; clone size: .; CDR3 DNA: TGTGCCAGCAGCCTCACGCTTGAGCAGTTCTTC; CDR3 protein: CASSLTLEQFF
J gene: TRBJ2-3; V gene: TRBV29-1; D gene: .; clone size: many; CDR3 DNA: TGCAGCGTTGACAGGGAACCAGATACGCAGTATTTT; CDR3 protein: CSVDREPDTQYF
J gene: TRBJ2-3; V gene: TRBV5-1; D gene: .; clone size: few; CDR3 DNA: TGCGCCAGCAGCTCTTTCACCGGGGCAAAAAAGTACACAGATACGCAGTATTTT; CDR3 protein: CASSSFTGAKKYTDTQYF
J gene: TRBJ2-2; V gene: TRBV5-6; D gene: TRBD1; clone size: many; CDR3 DNA: TGTGCCAGCAGCCTACAGGGGACCGGGGAGCTGTTTTTT; CDR3 protein: CASSLQGTGELFF
J gene: TRBJ2-1; V gene: TRBV4-2; D gene: .; clone size: .; CDR3 DNA: TGTGCCAGCAGCCAAGATTCAAAGGGCGGACTCTACAATGAGCAGTTCTTC; CDR3 protein: CASSQDSKGGLYNEQFF
J gene: TRBJ1-6; V gene: TRBV11-2; D gene: .; clone size: .; CDR3 DNA: TGTGCCAGCAGCAGGGTCTTAATGAATTCACCCCTCCACTTT; CDR3 protein: CASSRVLMNSPLHF
J gene: TRBJ2-3; V gene: TRBV11-2; D gene: TRBD2; clone size: few; CDR3 DNA: TGTGCCAGCAGCTTCGGGACTAGCGGCCCTACGCAGTATTTT; CDR3 protein: CASSFGTSGPTQYF
J gene: TRBJ1-5; V gene: TRBV7-2; D gene: TRBD1; clone size: .; CDR3 DNA: TGTGCCAGCAGCTCCAGACAGGGGGATCAGCCCCAGCATTTT; CDR3 protein: CASSSRQGDQPQHF
J gene: TRBJ1-2; V gene: TRBV12-3/TRBV12-4; D gene: TRBD1; clone size: few; CDR3 DNA: TGTGCCAGCACGCCCCGACAGGGCCTCTATGGCTACACCTTC; CDR3 protein: CASTPRQGLYGYTF
J gene: TRBJ1-6; V gene: TRBV20-1; D gene: .; clone size: .; CDR3 DNA: TGCAGTGACGGGACGCTAAATTCACCCCTCCACTTT; CDR3 protein: CSDGTLNSPLHF
J gene: TRBJ1-3; V gene: TRBV5-6; D gene: TRBD1; clone size: few; CDR3 DNA: TGTGCCAGCAGCGCGGGACAGAGCTCTGGAAACACCATATATTTT; CDR3 protein: CASSAGQSSGNTIYF
J gene: TRBJ2-3; V gene: TRBV20-1; D gene: .; clone size: many; CDR3 DNA: TGCAGTGCTAGAGTTTCGGAGAGCGGGACAGATACGCAGTATTTT; CDR3 protein: CSARVSESGTDTQYF
J gene: TRBJ2-7; V gene: TRBV5-1; D gene: .; clone size: few; CDR3 DNA: TGCGCCAGCAGCTTGTCCGACAGGCCCTACGAGCAGTACTTC; CDR3 protein: CASSLSDRPYEQYF
J gene: TRBJ1-5; V gene: TRBV4-3; D gene: TRBD1; clone size: .; CDR3 DNA: TGCGCCAGCAGCCTTGCCCGGGACAGGGAGCAGCCCCAGCATTTT; CDR3 protein: CASSLARDREQPQHF
J gene: TRBJ2-1; V gene: TRBV12-5; D gene: .; clone size: .; CDR3 DNA: TGTGCTAGTGGTTTGAGGGCAAGTGAGCAGTTCTTC; CDR3 protein: CASGLRASEQFF
J gene: TRBJ1-2; V gene: TRBV5-6; D gene: TRBD1; clone size: .; CDR3 DNA: TGTGCCAGCAGCGTAACCGGGACAGAGATCTACACCTTC; CDR3 protein: CASSVTGTEIYTF
J gene: TRBJ1-4; V gene: TRBV20-1; D gene: .; clone size: many; CDR3 DNA: TGCAGTGCTAGAGTTCCCCCGGAAAATGAAAAACTGTTTTTT; CDR3 protein: CSARVPPENEKLFF
J gene: TRBJ1-2; V gene: TRBV3-1; D gene: .; clone size: few; CDR3 DNA: TGTGCCAGCAGCCCGCCCGTGGGAGACAACTATGGCTACACCTTC; CDR3 protein: CASSPPVGDNYGYTF
J gene: TRBJ2-7; V gene: TRBV5-6; D gene: TRBD2; clone size: few; CDR3 DNA: TGTGCCAGCAGTTTAGCGGGAGCCCCATCTAGGCAGTACTTC; CDR3 protein: CASSLAGAPSRQYF
J gene: TRBJ2-1; V gene: TRBV6-1; D gene: .; clone size: .; CDR3 DNA: TGTGCCAGCAGTGCCCAGACAGGTACCTACAATGAGCAGTTCTTC; CDR3 protein: CASSAQTGTYNEQFF